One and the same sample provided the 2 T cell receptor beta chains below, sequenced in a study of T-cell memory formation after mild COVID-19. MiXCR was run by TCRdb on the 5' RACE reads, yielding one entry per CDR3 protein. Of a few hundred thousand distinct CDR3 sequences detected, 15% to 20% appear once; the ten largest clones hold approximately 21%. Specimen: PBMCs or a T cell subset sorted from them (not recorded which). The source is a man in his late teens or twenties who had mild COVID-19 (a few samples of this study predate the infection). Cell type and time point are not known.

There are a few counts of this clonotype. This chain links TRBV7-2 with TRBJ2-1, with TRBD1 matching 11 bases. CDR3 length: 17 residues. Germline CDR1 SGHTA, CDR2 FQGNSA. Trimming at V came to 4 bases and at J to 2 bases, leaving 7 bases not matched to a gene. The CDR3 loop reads CASSSDRGQGAYNEQFF. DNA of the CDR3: TGTGCCAGCAGCTCGGACAGGGGGCAGGGGGCCTACAATGAGCAGTTCTTC.

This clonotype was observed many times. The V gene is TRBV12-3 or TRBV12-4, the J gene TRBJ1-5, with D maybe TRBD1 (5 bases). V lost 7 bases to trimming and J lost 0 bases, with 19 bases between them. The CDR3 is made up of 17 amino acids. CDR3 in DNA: TGTGCCAGCACCCCTCTGGGGCACCTCTATAGCAATCAGCCCCAGCATTTT. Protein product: CASTPLGHLYSNQPQHF.